Listed below are T cell receptor beta chains from one sample, sequenced in a study of blood T cell repertoires in COVID-19. The repertoire was sequenced with immunoSEQ multiplex PCR; TCRdb's copy has only in-frame clones and lacks some. This sample has a few hundred thousand clones, with approximately 90% found just once. Sequenced material: PBMCs or T cells enriched from blood (not recorded which). All receptors derive from a woman aged 40 to 50 who had recovered from COVID-19. Both conserved end residues are part of each CDR3. A D gene is named only where the DNA matches it firmly. Rows give clone size only sometimes, using once, few, many, or a class for an expanded clone.

DNA | CDR3 | size | V | D | J | length
TGCGCCAGCAGCTTGGTTGCGGGTTTGGGCGGAGATGAGCAGTTCTTC | CASSLVAGLGGDEQFF | NA | TRBV5-1 | NA | TRBJ2-1 | 16
TGCGCCAGCAGTCAATCGGATACTAGCGTAGGAGTCCACAATGAGCAGTTCTTC | CASSQSDTSVGVHNEQFF | NA | TRBV23-1 | TRBD2 | TRBJ2-1 | 18
TGTGCCAGCAGCTTATTAGAAAGGGGCGAGCAGTACTTC | CASSLLERGEQYF | once | TRBV7-2 | NA | TRBJ2-7 | 13
TGTGCCAGCAGCTTAATTGGGGCCACGGTGGGTGAAGCTTTCTTT | CASSLIGATVGEAFF | NA | TRBV7-2 | NA | TRBJ1-1 | 15
TGTGCCAGCAGCTTGGACATTAACACTGAAGCTTTCTTT | CASSLDINTEAFF | NA | TRBV5-4 | NA | TRBJ1-1 | 13
TGTGCCAGCAGTTTGCAGCGGCAAAACAATGAGCAGTTCTTC | CASSLQRQNNEQFF | NA | TRBV27 | NA | TRBJ2-1 | 14
TGTGCCATCAGCGACACATCTAGCGGGAGTTCCTACGAGCAGTACTTC | CAISDTSSGSSYEQYF | NA | TRBV10-3 | TRBD2 | TRBJ2-7 | 16
TGTGCCAGCAGCGTGACTAGCACCACCTACGAGCAGTACTTC | CASSVTSTTYEQYF | NA | TRBV9 | TRBD2 | TRBJ2-7 | 14
TGCAGCGTTGAAAGGCCTCCGGGGGAGCAGTACTTC | CSVERPPGEQYF | NA | TRBV29-1 | NA | TRBJ2-7 | 12
TGTGCCAGCAGTTTAGGCGGGGGTCAGCCCCAGCATTTT | CASSLGGGQPQHF | NA | TRBV12-3/TRBV12-4 | NA | TRBJ1-5 | 13
TGTGCCAGCAGGAGGACAGAGAACACTGAAGCTTTCTTT | CASRRTENTEAFF | once | TRBV2 | NA | TRBJ1-1 | 13
TGTGCCAGCAACGGAAACAGGGCTTCGACGATGAACACTGAAGCTTTCTTT | CASNGNRASTMNTEAFF | once | TRBV2 | NA | TRBJ1-1 | 17
TGCGCCAGCAGCCAAGAAAAAGCGGGAGGGTCCTACGAGCAGTACTTC | CASSQEKAGGSYEQYF | NA | TRBV4-1 | TRBD2 | TRBJ2-7 | 16
TGTGCCAGCAGCTTAGTAGGGACAGGGGCCTACGAGCAGTACTTC | CASSLVGTGAYEQYF | NA | TRBV7-2 | TRBD1 | TRBJ2-7 | 15
TGTGCCAGCAGCCAAGGGCCGGGAGGCTACGAGCAGTACTTC | CASSQGPGGYEQYF | NA | TRBV14 | TRBD2 | TRBJ2-7 | 14
TGTGCCAGCAGCCCCCTCCGTGAGCAGTTCTTC | CASSPLREQFF | NA | TRBV7-8 | NA | TRBJ2-1 | 11
TGTGCCAGCAGCTTAGGACTGAATGAAAAACTGTTTTTT | CASSLGLNEKLFF | NA | TRBV11-3 | NA | TRBJ1-4 | 13
TGTGCCAGCAGCCAAGATAGGACAGGGTACGAGCAGTACTTC | CASSQDRTGYEQYF | NA | TRBV14 | TRBD1 | TRBJ2-7 | 14
TGCGCCAGCAGCCAGGCGCCCGGGACTACCTTCTCCAATGAGCAGTTCTTC | CASSQAPGTTFSNEQFF | NA | TRBV4-3 | TRBD2 | TRBJ2-1 | 17
TGTGCCAGCTCACCTCCGGGACACCTAGCCAAAAACATTCAGTACTTC | CASSPPGHLAKNIQYF | once | TRBV18 | NA | TRBJ2-4 | 16
TGTGCCAGCAGCTTAGGGGTTTATGGAGGTTCTAATTCACCCCTCCACTTT | CASSLGVYGGSNSPLHF | NA | TRBV7-2 | NA | TRBJ1-6 | 17
TGCGCCAGCCAGGAGGACGGTGGCTATGGCTACACCTTC | CASQEDGGYGYTF | NA | TRBV4-1 | NA | TRBJ1-2 | 13
TGCAGCGTTACCTACAGGGTTGCTTTGGGCACTGAAGCTTTCTTT | CSVTYRVALGTEAFF | once | TRBV29-1 | NA | TRBJ1-1 | 15
TGTGCCAGCAGCTTGGGGGGGGGCCCCTATGGCTACACCTTC | CASSLGGGPYGYTF | NA | TRBV5-4 | NA | TRBJ1-2 | 14
TGTGCCAGTAGGGACAACGGACGGAGCATTCAGTACTTC | CASRDNGRSIQYF | NA | TRBV19 | NA | TRBJ2-4 | 13
TGTGCCAGCTCACCCACTCCGGACAGGGCTGTCGAGCAGTACTTC | CASSPTPDRAVEQYF | few | TRBV18 | TRBD1 | TRBJ2-7 | 15
TGCGCCAGCAGCTTATCGACCAACCTGGGGGCCAATGAGCAGTTCTTC | CASSLSTNLGANEQFF | NA | TRBV5-1 | NA | TRBJ2-1 | 16
TGTGCCAGCAGCCTGCCTAGCGGGTGGACCTCCTACGAGCAGTACTTC | CASSLPSGWTSYEQYF | NA | TRBV7-8 | TRBD2 | TRBJ2-7 | 16
TGTGCCAGCTCTGACAGGGGCGATTATGGCTACACCTTC | CASSDRGDYGYTF | NA | TRBV27 | TRBD1 | TRBJ1-2 | 13
TGTGCCAGCAGCCCTGTGTGGGCAAACTATGGCTACACCTTC | CASSPVWANYGYTF | NA | TRBV5-6 | NA | TRBJ1-2 | 14
TGTGCCAGCAGCAACCGTACAGATGGCTACACCTTC | CASSNRTDGYTF | NA | TRBV21-1 | NA | TRBJ1-2 | 12
TGTGCCAGCAGTTACAATCCGGGAGCCCTCCGAGGAGAGCAGTACTTC | CASSYNPGALRGEQYF | NA | TRBV6-2/TRBV6-3 | NA | TRBJ2-7 | 16
TGTGCCAGCAGCCAAGTCGGGGGGCCGATAAACTATGGCTACACCTTC | CASSQVGGPINYGYTF | NA | TRBV14 | NA | TRBJ1-2 | 16
TGTGCCAGCAGCCCTACCCCAGGACAGGGGGCTGAAGCTTTCTTT | CASSPTPGQGAEAFF | NA | TRBV7-8 | TRBD1 | TRBJ1-1 | 15
TGTGCCAGCAGTTTGACAGGAACCCTTAATTCACCCCTCCACTTT | CASSLTGTLNSPLHF | NA | TRBV6-5 | NA | TRBJ1-6 | 15
TGTGCCAGCAGCCCCCGACTAGCGGGAGCCTCCACCGGGGAGCTGTTTTTT | CASSPRLAGASTGELFF | NA | TRBV7-2 | TRBD2 | TRBJ2-2 | 17
TGTGCCATCAGTGGACGGACAGGTGATACCGGGGAGCTGTTTTTT | CAISGRTGDTGELFF | NA | TRBV10-3 | TRBD1 | TRBJ2-2 | 15
TGTGCCAGTAGTACGACCGGGACAGGAAACTACGAGCAGTACTTC | CASSTTGTGNYEQYF | NA | TRBV19 | TRBD1 | TRBJ2-7 | 15
TGTGCCAGCTCACCAGGGACTTATAATTCACCCCTCCACTTT | CASSPGTYNSPLHF | few | TRBV18 | NA | TRBJ1-6 | 14
TGCGCCAGCAGCCAAGATCTGTCGGGGATGAGGACCTTC | CASSQDLSGMRTF | NA | TRBV4-1 | NA | TRBJ1-2 | 13
TGCGCCAGCAAGTTTACGGGCACCGGGGAGCTGTTTTTT | CASKFTGTGELFF | NA | TRBV10-2 | NA | TRBJ2-2 | 13
TGCGCCAGCAGCTTGATGTCTAGCGCCACCTACGAGCAGTACTTC | CASSLMSSATYEQYF | NA | TRBV5-1 | NA | TRBJ2-7 | 15
TGCGCCAGCAGCCAAGTGGGGCGGGATACGAAGCAGTACTTC | CASSQVGRDTKQYF | NA | TRBV4-1 | NA | TRBJ2-7 | 14
TGTGCCAGCAGCCAACGTTTCTCTGGAAACACCATATATTTT | CASSQRFSGNTIYF | NA | TRBV14 | NA | TRBJ1-3 | 14
TGTGCCAGCAGTTACGGGCAGGGGAAGTCGGAGACCCAGTACTTC | CASSYGQGKSETQYF | NA | TRBV6-2/TRBV6-3 | NA | TRBJ2-5 | 15
TGTGCCAGCAGCTCGACAGGGCAGTATGGCTACACCTTC | CASSSTGQYGYTF | NA | TRBV11-2 | TRBD1 | TRBJ1-2 | 13
TGTGCCAGTAGTATTGGGGGGGGGAACACTGAAGCTTTCTTT | CASSIGGGNTEAFF | NA | TRBV19 | NA | TRBJ1-1 | 14
TGCGCCAGCAGCCAAGAGGAGCGGGGGACAGATACGCAGTATTTT | CASSQEERGTDTQYF | once | TRBV4-3 | TRBD2 | TRBJ2-3 | 15
TGTGCCAGTAGTCTAGCGGGAGGGATCTACGAGCAGTACTTC | CASSLAGGIYEQYF | NA | TRBV19 | TRBD2 | TRBJ2-7 | 14
TGTGCCAGCAGTTACGGGTGGGAGGGCGAAAAACTGTTTTTT | CASSYGWEGEKLFF | once | TRBV6-5 | NA | TRBJ1-4 | 14
TGTGCCAGCAGCTCGGGACAGGGAATTACTGAAGCTTTCTTT | CASSSGQGITEAFF | NA | TRBV7-9 | TRBD1 | TRBJ1-1 | 14
TGTGCCAGCAGCAGAGATACAGTGGGGACCCAGTACTTC | CASSRDTVGTQYF | NA | TRBV5-4 | NA | TRBJ2-5 | 13
TGTGCCAGCAGCTTGCTGAGCGGTAGCTCCTACAATGAGCAGTTCTTC | CASSLLSGSSYNEQFF | few | TRBV5-6 | NA | TRBJ2-1 | 16
TGTGCCAGCAGCCAACTAGCGGGCCAGAGGGAGACCCAGTACTTC | CASSQLAGQRETQYF | NA | TRBV3-1/TRBV3-2 | TRBD2 | TRBJ2-5 | 15
TGTGCCACCAGTGACTTTAGCGGGAGCAATGAGCAGTTCTTC | CATSDFSGSNEQFF | NA | TRBV24-1 | TRBD2 | TRBJ2-1 | 14